Listed below are T cell receptor beta chains from one sample, sequenced in a study of T cell responses to AZD1222 COVID-19 vaccine. Produced via immunoSEQ multiplex PCR; TCRdb's table is partial and in-frame only. The sample lists 120,000 to 150,000 clones, 70% to 90% occurring once. The sample here was peripheral blood, taken on day 0 of AZD1222 vaccination. These receptor sequences come from an adult in good health. The CDR3 runs from the conserved cysteine through the conserved F or W. The D gene is left open where the match is weak. Clone size is given for some rows only: seen once, a few or many times, or a class if the clone is expanded.

>NA|TRBD2|TRBV9|TRBJ2-7
TGTGCCAGCAGCGTAGAGCATGGAGCGGGAAGAGACGAGCAGTACTTC
CASSVEHGAGRDEQYF
>NA|TRBD2|TRBV7-2|TRBJ2-2
TGTGCCAGCAGCTTAGTGGTCCAGCGGGGCTCGAACACCGGGGAGCTGTTTTTT
CASSLVVQRGSNTGELFF
>NA|TRBD2|TRBV29-1|TRBJ2-7
TGCAGCGTTGAAACAACTAGCGGGGGCGACGAGCAGTACTTC
CSVETTSGGDEQYF
>NA|NA|TRBV14|TRBJ1-1
TGTGCCAGCAGCCAAGGGCCTGCCCACCGAGGTGGTGAAGCTTTCTTT
CASSQGPAHRGGEAFF
>NA|TRBD2|TRBV6-6|TRBJ2-1
TGTGCCAGCAGTCCTGAGGGGACTATAACCTCCTACAATGAGCAGTTCTTC
CASSPEGTITSYNEQFF
>NA|NA|TRBV28|TRBJ2-2
TGTGCCAGCATCACGGCAAACACCGGGGAGCTGTTTTTT
CASITANTGELFF
>once|NA|TRBV4-2|TRBJ2-1
TGTGCCAGCAGTTCCGGACAGCCCTATGAGCTGTTCTTC
CASSSGQPYELFF
>NA|TRBD2|TRBV7-3|TRBJ2-1
TGTGCCAGCAGCTCGTCAGCGGGAGGGGTCTCCTACAATGAGCAGTTCTTC
CASSSSAGGVSYNEQFF
>NA|NA|TRBV6-1|TRBJ1-1
TGTGCCAGCAGTGAATGGGAGGGGCGGGGTGGAGCTTTCTTT
CASSEWEGRGGAFF
>NA|TRBD1|TRBV10-2|TRBJ2-7
TGCGCCAGCCAAATATCCAGGGGGCCCCCCCGGGGCGAGCAGTACTTC
CASQISRGPPRGEQYF
>NA|NA|TRBV11-2|TRBJ2-1
TGTGCCAGCAGCAGGGTGGTGGGGGGCCGGGCCGGCTCCTACAATGAGCAGTTCTTC
CASSRVVGGRAGSYNEQFF
>NA|NA|TRBV20-1|TRBJ2-4
TGCAGTGCTAGTGGGGACACACTAGGGAACATTCAGTACTTC
CSASGDTLGNIQYF
>once|NA|TRBV30|TRBJ1-2
TGTGCCGAGAGGTTGACGGGCCGATATGGCTACACCTTC
CAERLTGRYGYTF
>NA|NA|TRBV30|TRBJ2-4
TGTGCCTGGACAGGCGCAGCCAAAAACATTCAGTACTTC
CAWTGAAKNIQYF
>NA|NA|TRBV10-3|TRBJ2-3
TGTGCCATCAGCCCATCGGTAGGCACAGATACGCAGTATTTT
CAISPSVGTDTQYF
>NA|TRBD1|TRBV3-1/TRBV3-2|TRBJ1-4
TGTGCCAGCGGCCCCCGGGACAGAAATGAAAAACTGTTTTTT
CASGPRDRNEKLFF
>NA|TRBD1|TRBV29-1|TRBJ1-2
TGCAGCGGGGGGACAGGGAGCGGCTACACCTTC
CSGGTGSGYTF
>NA|TRBD2|TRBV5-6|TRBJ2-1
TGTGCCAGCACCACCGGGACTAGGATCTTCTTC
CASTTGTRIFF
>NA|TRBD1|TRBV18|TRBJ2-2
TGTGCCAGCGCAATCCGACAGGGCCAAACGAACACCGGGGAGCTGTTTTTT
CASAIRQGQTNTGELFF
>NA|NA|TRBV5-1|TRBJ1-3
TGCGCCAGCAGCCCGGACAGCTCTGGAAACACCATATATTTT
CASSPDSSGNTIYF
>NA|TRBD2|TRBV6-2/TRBV6-3|TRBJ2-1
TGTGCCAGCAGTTACGGGAGCGGGAGGGCCGGGAATGAGCAGTTCTTC
CASSYGSGRAGNEQFF
>NA|NA|TRBV5-1|TRBJ1-1
TGCGCCAGCAGCTCTCAACAGGGATTAATGAACACTGAAGCTTTCTTT
CASSSQQGLMNTEAFF
>NA|NA|TRBV4-1|TRBJ1-2
TGCGCCAGCAGCCACCCTCATGATCGATCTGGCTACACCTTC
CASSHPHDRSGYTF
>once|NA|TRBV5-6|TRBJ1-1
TGTGCCAGCTCTACGGCGGGGAACACTGAAGCTTTCTTT
CASSTAGNTEAFF
>NA|TRBD2|TRBV5-1|TRBJ2-7
TGCGCCAGCAGCTTACCGGGACTAGCGGGAGTAGGGCAGTACTTC
CASSLPGLAGVGQYF
>NA|NA|TRBV9|TRBJ2-1
TGTGCCAGCAGCGCCGGGGGTTCAGGGCTTGGCAATGAGCAGTTCTTC
CASSAGGSGLGNEQFF
>NA|NA|TRBV6-5|TRBJ2-5
TGTGCCAGCAGTTCCGGGCCGGCTGGGACCCAGTACTTC
CASSSGPAGTQYF
>NA|TRBD1|TRBV3-1/TRBV3-2|TRBJ1-4
TGTGCCAGCAGCCATCTCGGGACAGGGGACAATGAAAAACTGTTTTTT
CASSHLGTGDNEKLFF
>NA|TRBD1|TRBV5-4|TRBJ2-5
TGTGCCAGCAGCTTCGATCAGGGGGCCCAAGAGACCCAGTACTTC
CASSFDQGAQETQYF
>NA|TRBD1|TRBV5-1|TRBJ1-2
TGCGCCAGCAGCTTGGGAAGGGGGCGCGGGTATGGCTACACCTTC
CASSLGRGRGYGYTF
>NA|NA|TRBV5-4|TRBJ2-2
TGTGCCAGCAGCTTGTCGTGGGGGGCGGCAGGGGGCACCGGGGAGCTGTTTTTT
CASSLSWGAAGGTGELFF
>NA|NA|TRBV29-1|TRBJ1-3
TGCAGCGTTGAATCGGGGACTGGAAACACCATATATTTT
CSVESGTGNTIYF
>NA|TRBD2|TRBV5-4|TRBJ2-3
TGTGCCAGCACCGAGCGGGATAGAGGAGATACGCAGTATTTT
CASTERDRGDTQYF
>NA|NA|TRBV14|TRBJ1-1
TGTGCCAGCAGCCAAGATCATATTGGTTGGACTGAAGCTTTCTTT
CASSQDHIGWTEAFF
>NA|TRBD1|TRBV5-5|TRBJ1-6
TGTGCCAGCAGCCGATGGATCATGGGACAGTCTTCCCCCCTCCACTTT
CASSRWIMGQSSPLHF
>NA|NA|TRBV6-5|TRBJ2-1
TGTGCCAGCACGCCCTCAAACAGCTACAATGAGCAGTTCTTC
CASTPSNSYNEQFF
>NA|NA|TRBV18|TRBJ1-2
TGTGCCAGCTCACCCGACTCAGATGGCTACACCTTC
CASSPDSDGYTF